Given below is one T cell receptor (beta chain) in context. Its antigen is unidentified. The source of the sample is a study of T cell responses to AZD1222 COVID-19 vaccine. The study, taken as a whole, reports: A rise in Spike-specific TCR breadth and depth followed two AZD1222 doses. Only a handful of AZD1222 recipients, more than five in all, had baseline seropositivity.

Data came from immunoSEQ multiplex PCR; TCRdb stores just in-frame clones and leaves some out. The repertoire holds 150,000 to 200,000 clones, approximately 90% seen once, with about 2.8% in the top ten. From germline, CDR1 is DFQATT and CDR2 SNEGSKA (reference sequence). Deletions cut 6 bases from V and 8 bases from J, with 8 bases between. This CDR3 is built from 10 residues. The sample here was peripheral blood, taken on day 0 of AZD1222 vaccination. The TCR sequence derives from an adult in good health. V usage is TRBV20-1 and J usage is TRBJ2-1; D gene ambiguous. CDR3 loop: CSAQTDEQFF. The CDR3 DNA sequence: TGCAGTGCCCAGACGGATGAGCAGTTCTTC.